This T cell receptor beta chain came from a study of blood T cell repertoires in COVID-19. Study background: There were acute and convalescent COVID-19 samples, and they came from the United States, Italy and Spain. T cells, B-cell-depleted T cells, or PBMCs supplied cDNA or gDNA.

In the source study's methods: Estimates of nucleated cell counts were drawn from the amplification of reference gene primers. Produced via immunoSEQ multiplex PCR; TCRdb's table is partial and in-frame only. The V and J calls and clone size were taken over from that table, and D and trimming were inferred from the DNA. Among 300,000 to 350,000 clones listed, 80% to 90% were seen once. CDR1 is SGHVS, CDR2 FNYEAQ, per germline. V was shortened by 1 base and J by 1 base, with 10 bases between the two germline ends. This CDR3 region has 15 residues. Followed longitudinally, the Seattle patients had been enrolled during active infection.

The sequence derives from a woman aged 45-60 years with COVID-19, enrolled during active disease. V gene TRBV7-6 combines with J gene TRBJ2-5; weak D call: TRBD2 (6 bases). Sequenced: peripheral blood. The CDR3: CASSLGGGIQETQYF. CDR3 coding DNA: TGTGCCAGCAGCTTAGGAGGCGGGATCCAAGAGACCCAGTACTTC. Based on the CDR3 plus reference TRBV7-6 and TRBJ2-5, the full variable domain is GAGVSQSPRYKVTKRGQDVALRCDPISGHVSLYWYRQALGQGPEFLTYFNYEAQQDKSGLPNDRFSAERPEGSISTLTIQRTEQRDSAMYRCASSLGGGIQETQYFGPGTRLLVL.